This entry lists 26 T cell receptor beta chains sequenced from one sample in a study of cytomegalovirus exposure and HLA in healthy donors. PCR involved 60 Vbeta and 13 Jbeta primers. Measured with immunoSEQ multiplex PCR; TCRdb has only the in-frame clones, and not every one. The sample consists of 150,000 to 200,000 clones, about 80% of them appearing once. Sequencing was carried out using PBMCs. The receptors were gathered from a young woman in good health and CMV-seropositive.

This clone occurred a few times. This chain links TRBV4-1 with TRBJ1-6; no clear D gene. Trimming cost V 0 bases and J 6 bases, with 9 bases left between them. The CDR3 is 15 residues long. The germline CDR1 and CDR2 sequences are MGHRA and YSYEKL. The CDR3 is CASSQDGRVNSPLHF. The CDR3 DNA follows: TGCGCCAGCAGCCAAGACGGGAGAGTTAATTCACCCCTCCACTTT.

This clone was recorded once. V usage is TRBV4-2 and J usage is TRBJ2-2; possibly TRBD2 for D (6 bases). Trimming left V 3 bases short and J 6 bases short, with 17 bases between. The CDR3 consists of 16 residues. Germline V gives CDR1 LGHNA, CDR2 YNFKEQ. CDR3: CASSQGWGDKAGELFF. The CDR3 DNA follows: TGTGCCAGCAGCCAGGGATGGGGGGATAAGGCCGGGGAGCTGTTTTTT.

In this sample, this clone turned up once. This rearrangement joins TRBV11-2 to TRBJ2-3, with 9 bases aligning to TRBD2. Losses at the gene ends were 2 bases for V and 4 bases for J; bases not matched to a gene: 10. The CDR3 consists of 17 residues. Germline V CDR1 and CDR2: SGHAT, FQNNGV. CDR3 loop: CASSLPTAGGQADTQYF. DNA of the CDR3: TGTGCCAGCAGCTTACCTACCGCGGGGGGGCAGGCAGATACGCAGTATTTT.

The chain uses TRBV7-9 and TRBJ1-5; 9 bases are a match to TRBD1. Germline CDR1 reads SEHNR; CDR2 reads FQNEAQ (reference sequence). CDR3 length equals 17 residues. J was trimmed by 4 bases and V by 3 bases; bases with no gene match: 10. The chain's CDR3 is CASSLAGGQGFNQPQHF. In DNA, the CDR3 is TGTGCCAGCAGCTTGGCGGGGGGACAGGGATTTAATCAGCCCCAGCATTTT.

The CDR3: CASSESSAGGYEQYF. CDR3 nucleotides: TGTGCCAGCAGTGAATCCTCGGCAGGGGGCTACGAGCAGTACTTC. The chain couples TRBV6-1 to TRBJ2-7, with TRBD1 matching over 7 bases. Per the germline V gene, CDR1 is MNHNS and CDR2 is SASEGT. V lost 2 bases, J lost 3 bases, and 7 bases stayed unmatched. The CDR3 has 15 residues.

The chain uses TRBV7-9 and TRBJ1-6; D perhaps matches TRBD1 (5 bases). V was pared by 2 bases and J by 7 bases, with 15 bases between. The CDR3 sequence is 16 residues long. Germline V gene sequence: CDR1 SEHNR, CDR2 FQNEAQ (reference sequence). Here the CDR3 reads CASSLSKARVNSPLHF. As DNA, the CDR3 is TGTGCCAGCAGCTTAAGTAAGGCCAGGGTAAATTCACCCCTCCACTTT. The complete variable domain, with remaining parts taken from reference TRBV7-9 and TRBJ1-6, reads DTGVSQNPRHKITKRGQNVTFRCDPISEHNRLYWYRQTLGQGPEFLTYFQNEAQLEKSRLLSDRFSAERPKGSFSTLEIQRTEQGDSAMYLCASSLSKARVNSPLHFGNGTRLTVT.

The V gene is TRBV9, the J gene TRBJ1-1; TRBD1 aligns across 8 bases. Germline V CDR1 and CDR2: SGDLS, YYNGEE. The length of the CDR3 is 15 residues. After removal of 4 bases from V and 0 bases from J, the junction contained 5 bases not matched to a gene. The CDR3 nucleotides are TGTGCCAGCAGCCCCAGGACAGGGTTGAACACTGAAGCTTTCTTT. This encodes CASSPRTGLNTEAFF.

This clone was counted a few times. This chain links TRBV4-2 with TRBJ2-1, with TRBD2 identical over 14 bases. Looked up from germline, CDR1 is LGHNA and CDR2 is YNFKEQ. V was pared by 0 bases and J by 6 bases, with 4 bases of the junction left unmatched. The CDR3 spans 17 residues. CDR3 region: CASSQETGLAGGNEQFF. The CDR3, as DNA: TGTGCCAGCAGCCAAGAGACTGGACTAGCGGGGGGCAATGAGCAGTTCTTC.

This clone was detected only a few times. V is TRBV5-1 and J is TRBJ2-4; 13 nucleotides match TRBD2. V lost 2 bases and J lost 5; bases outside the gene matches: 4. Germline CDR1 and CDR2: SGHRS and YFSETQ. The CDR3 totals 16 residues. The CDR3 bases are TGCGCCAGCAGCTTCACTAGCGGGGGGGCCCAAAACATTCAGTACTTC. Protein product: CASSFTSGGAQNIQYF.

The chain combines TRBV2 with TRBJ1-4, with no clear D. Germline V gene data show CDR1 as SNHLY and CDR2 as FYNNEI. V lost 8 bases, J lost 2 bases, and 9 bases lay in between. The CDR3 sequence is 13 residues long. This CDR3 is CASGRETNEKLFF. DNA for the CDR3: TGTGCCAGCGGGAGGGAGACTAATGAAAAACTGTTTTTT.

The chain is built from TRBV6-5 and TRBJ2-5; TRBD2 matches 10 bases. With 2 bases clipped from V and 7 bases from J, the junction kept 10 bases outside the gene matches. CDR1 MNHEY and CDR2 SVGAGI come from the germline V gene. The CDR3 runs 16 residues. The CDR3 here is CASSYGSGGALGTQYF. The CDR3 bases are TGTGCCAGCAGTTACGGGAGCGGGGGGGCCCTAGGGACCCAGTACTTC.

The chain uses TRBV4-3 and TRBJ1-1; D might be TRBD1 (6 bases). This CDR3 spans 14 amino acids. The germline V and J ends were trimmed by 2 bases and 0 bases, with 7 bases remaining between them. Germline V gene sequence: CDR1 LGHNA, CDR2 YSLEER. As DNA, the CDR3 is TGCGCCAGCAGCCAACAGGGGATGAACACTGAAGCTTTCTTT. Amino acid sequence: CASSQQGMNTEAFF.

This clone was counted once. The CDR3: CASSIYSGALEQYF. CDR3 DNA sequence: TGTGCCAGTAGTATATATAGCGGGGCCCTAGAGCAGTACTTC. The chain is built from TRBV19 and TRBJ2-7; 8 positions agree with TRBD2. The junction had 7 bases not matched to a gene; V was cut back by 2 bases and J by 7 bases. The CDR3 covers 14 residues. CDR1 and CDR2 from the germline V gene are LNHDA and SQIVND (reference sequence).

This chain uses TRBV19 with TRBJ1-3, with unresolved D. CDR1 is LNHDA and CDR2 is SQIVND in the germline V gene (reference sequence). V was cut by 5 bases and J by 3 bases, with 20 bases left in between. This CDR3 contains 17 residues. The DNA of the CDR3 is TGTGCCAGTAGTCCCCCCATCGGTGGAGGAAGTGGAAACACCATATATTTT. Protein product: CASSPPIGGGSGNTIYF.

The chain uses TRBV30 and TRBJ1-6; D may be TRBD1 (6 bases). The length of the CDR3 is 14 residues. Per germline, CDR1 GTSNPN and CDR2 SVGIG (reference sequence). V lost 0 bases and J 8 bases, leaving 11 bases between the germline ends. The chain's CDR3 is CAWSVGQSYSPLHF. DNA for the CDR3: TGTGCCTGGAGTGTAGGACAGTCCTATTCACCCCTCCACTTT. Looking up the rest from reference TRBV30 and TRBJ1-6 gives the full variable domain: SQTIHQWPATLVQPVGSPLSLECTVEGTSNPNLYWYRQAAGRGLQLLFYSVGIGQISSEVPQNLSASRPQDRQFILSSKKLLLSDSGFYLCAWSVGQSYSPLHFGNGTRLTVT.

Note on this clone: Germline and junction disagree at one end, which may indicate a read error. V is TRBV2 and J is TRBJ2-5; 14 bases agree with TRBD2. Germline V CDR1 and CDR2: SNHLY, FYNNEI. This CDR3 is 17 amino acids long. The CDR3 bases are TGTGCCAGCAGGGAAGGACTAGCGGGGGGCCACGTAGAGACCCAGTACTTC. Protein: CASREGLAGGHVETQYF.

The chain combines TRBV4-2 with TRBJ2-4; 12 nucleotides agree with TRBD1. The CDR3 runs 20 residues. V gave up 0 bases and J gave up 1 base; unmatched junction bases: 10. Germline CDR1 LGHNA, CDR2 YNFKEQ. This chain's CDR3 is CASSQELGTGGVRAKNIQYF. The DNA for the CDR3 is TGTGCCAGCAGCCAAGAATTGGGGACAGGGGGCGTTAGGGCCAAAAACATTCAGTACTTC.

This clone was detected only once. This rearrangement joins TRBV13 to TRBJ2-3; 12 positions agree with TRBD2. V gave up 5 bases and J gave up 5 bases; unmatched junction bases: 8. CDR3 size: 16 residues. Germline CDR1 PRHDT, CDR2 FYEKMQ (reference sequence). The CDR3 reads CASSTLAGGQGDTQYF. The CDR3 DNA follows: TGTGCCAGCAGCACCCTAGCGGGGGGGCAGGGAGATACGCAGTATTTT.

This clone appeared once. J is TRBJ2-7 and V is TRBV10-2; possibly TRBD1 for D (6 bases). CDR1 is WSHSY and CDR2 is SAAADI in the germline V gene. This CDR3 region has 13 residues. Trimming removed 6 bases from V and 4 bases from J, with 13 bases in between. CDR3 nucleotide sequence: TGCGCCAGCAGCCCCAACAGGGAGTACGAGCAGTACTTC. The encoded protein is CASSPNREYEQYF.

A single count supports this clone. The chain joins TRBV19 to TRBJ1-5, with 7 bases that match TRBD1. The CDR3 consists of 13 residues. J lost 5 bases, V lost 4 bases, and 2 bases had no gene match. The germline V gene has CDR1 LNHDA and CDR2 SQIVND (reference sequence). The CDR3 sequence: CASSRQGYQPQHF. The CDR3 DNA reads as TGTGCCAGTAGTAGACAGGGCTATCAGCCCCAGCATTTT.

The V call is TRBV6-5, the J call TRBJ1-3, with TRBD1 matching over 11 bases. From germline, CDR1 is MNHEY and CDR2 SVGAGI. The CDR3 length is 16 residues. V lost 2 bases to trimming and J lost 3 bases; unmatched junction nucleotides: 3. In DNA form, the CDR3 reads TGTGCCAGCAGTTACGGACAGGGGGCGATTGGAAACACCATATATTTT. Translated, it gives CASSYGQGAIGNTIYF.

The chain employs TRBV9 and TRBJ2-5, with D perhaps TRBD2 (6 bases). This CDR3 is built from 16 residues. V was shortened by 2 bases and J by 2 bases, with 16 bases between the two germline ends. CDR1 is SGDLS and CDR2 is YYNGEE in the germline V gene. As DNA, the CDR3 is TGTGCCAGCAGCGTGGGTGGGGGACTCCAACAAGAGACCCAGTACTTC. Translating it yields CASSVGGGLQQETQYF.

The gene calls are TRBV5-5 and TRBJ1-3; 7 nucleotides match TRBD1. The CDR3 spans 17 residues. From germline, CDR1 is SGHKS and CDR2 YYEKEE (reference sequence). V shed 4 bases and J 1 base; nucleotides not matched to a gene: 11. The DNA of the CDR3 is TGTGCCAGCAGCCGGGACAGCCTCTGGGCTTCTGGAAACACCATATATTTT. Translation gives CASSRDSLWASGNTIYF.

CDR3 nucleotides: TGTGCCAGCAGCGTAGGGGGGGGCTCGGGGAACTATGGCTACACCTTC. Translation: CASSVGGGSGNYGYTF. J is TRBJ1-2 and V is TRBV7-9; tentative D call: TRBD1 (6 bases). The CDR3 extends over 16 amino acids. Trimming took off 5 bases at V and 2 bases at J, with 18 bases between the two ends. CDR1 and CDR2 from the germline V gene are SEHNR and FQNEAQ (reference sequence).

V and J are TRBV5-1 and TRBJ1-6; D gene ambiguous. Germline loops: CDR1 SGHRS, CDR2 YFSETQ. Trimming shortened V by 0 bases and J by 7 bases, and 8 bases separated the two germline ends. The CDR3 loop spans 14 amino acids. CDR3 DNA: TGCGCCAGCAGCTTGGTGGCAGAAAATTCACCCCTCCACTTT. It translates to CASSLVAENSPLHF.

CDR3 sequence (DNA): TGCGCCAGCAGCTTGGAATCTGCGTTGAACACTGAAGCTTTCTTT. Protein sequence: CASSLESALNTEAFF. This chain connects TRBV5-1 to TRBJ1-1; D gene ambiguous. This CDR3 region has 15 residues. Germline V gene lookup returns CDR1 SGHRS and CDR2 YFSETQ. V was cut by 0 bases and J by 0 bases, with 9 bases left in between.